Below, one TCR beta chain is given with its context. Its antigen is currently unknown. Between the trimmed V and J ends, which lost 4 bases and 2 bases, there was a span of 6 bases. The germline V gene encodes CDR1 GTSNPN and CDR2 SVGIG (reference sequence). The CDR3 covers 12 residues. Repertoires were generated with immunoSEQ multiplex PCR, while TCRdb's copy carries only in-frame clones and drops some. Among roughly 42,000 clones, around 85% were seen once, and the ten largest hold under 15%. Peripheral blood came from all dose cohorts at three timepoints. This record comes from a study of OX40 agonist ivuxolimab in advanced cancers. The study, taken as a whole, reports: Among the lowest peripheral clonal expansion occurred in 0.1-3.0 mg/kg partial responders. Normalized expansion of T-cell clones was also low for some nonresponders. Not determined was the antigen specificity of the expanded peripheral T cells.

This clonotype was sampled from an adult with an advanced solid tumor such as melanoma, head and neck, liver or kidney cancer. V and J are TRBV30 and TRBJ1-3, with D unresolved. The sample here was CD4+ or CD8+ T cells sorted from blood, taken in a trial of the OX40 agonist ivuxolimab. The CDR3 sequence: CAWKRAGNTIYF. The DNA for the CDR3 is TGTGCCTGGAAGAGGGCTGGAAACACCATATATTTT.